These 8 T cell receptor beta chains originate from one sample sequenced in a study of T-cell reconstitution after alpha-beta-depleted transplantation in children. The TCRbeta library was prepared with unique molecular identifiers. Via MiXCR, TCRdb re-called the PCR reads, giving one row per CDR3 protein. The sample carries about 300,000 distinct CDR3 sequences, roughly 7.8% recorded once. Overall study findings and caveats: One year post-transplant, T-cell counts and diversity were largely derived from T cells produced anew.

These receptors' antigens are unknown. The sequenced sample was peripheral blood, obtained 360 days after TCRalphabeta/CD19-depleted stem cell transplant. Receptors were obtained from a female patient aged 2 to 10 who had a stem cell transplant for Fanconi anemia, so the T cells may come from the graft donor.

This clonotype came up many times. This rearrangement joins TRBV7-3 to TRBJ2-1, with D tentatively TRBD1 (6 bases). V was clipped by 5 bases and J by 9 bases, with 14 bases between them. This CDR3 has 13 amino acids. CDR1 is SGHTA and CDR2 is FQGTGA in the germline V gene. CDR3 DNA sequence: TGTGCCAGCAGCCGTGTGGGGGCCGGTGAGCAGTTCTTC. Protein: CASSRVGAGEQFF.

The sample holds many counts of this clonotype. The chain couples TRBV10-3 to TRBJ1-1; TRBD1 matches at 8 bases. The CDR3 covers 12 residues. Germline trimming cut 8 bases from V and 4 bases from J; bases unmatched to any gene: 3. The V gene's germline CDR1 is ENHRY and CDR2 SYGVKD. CDR3 coding DNA: TGTGCCATCGGACAGGGCAGCACTGAAGCTTTCTTT. Amino acid sequence: CAIGQGSTEAFF.

This clonotype was counted a few times. The chain links TRBV20-1 to TRBJ2-7, with 13 nucleotides matching TRBD2. This CDR3 has 18 amino acids. Germline V lookup: CDR1 DFQATT, CDR2 SNEGSKA (reference sequence). The junction had 15 bases not matched to a gene; V was cut back by 5 bases and J by 2 bases. CDR3 residues: CSAGKPGLAGSMTYEQYF. The CDR3 DNA follows: TGCAGTGCTGGCAAACCGGGACTAGCGGGATCGATGACCTACGAGCAGTACTTC.

The gene calls are TRBV11-2 and TRBJ2-3, with 9 positions matching TRBD1. CDR1 is SGHAT and CDR2 is FQNNGV in the germline V gene. The length of the CDR3 is 17 residues. The trim removed 3 bases at V and 3 bases at J, leaving 10 bases unmatched. The CDR3 loop reads CASSFWLRQGDTDTQYF. CDR3 nucleotides: TGTGCCAGCAGCTTTTGGCTCAGACAGGGGGATACAGATACGCAGTATTTT.

The chain combines TRBV20-1 with TRBJ2-5, with D possibly TRBD1 on 6 matching bases. This CDR3 contains 12 residues. Trimming removed 8 bases at V and 4 bases at J, with 14 bases between. Germline assignment: CDR1 DFQATT and CDR2 SNEGSKA (reference sequence). CDR3 bases: TGCAGTCCTTGGGGGCCTCTAGAGACCCAGTACTTC. It encodes CSPWGPLETQYF.

This clonotype came up a few times. This chain uses TRBV2 with TRBJ2-3; weak D call: TRBD1 (6 bases). CDR1 and CDR2 (germline): SNHLY, FYNNEI. Trimming removed 7 bases from V and 2 bases from J, with 13 bases in between. This CDR3 region has 14 residues. The CDR3 loop is CASTPGQLTDTQYF. DNA for the CDR3: TGTGCCAGCACTCCGGGACAACTCACAGATACGCAGTATTTT.

Many counts were recorded for this clonotype. This chain links TRBV29-1 with TRBJ2-5; D perhaps matches TRBD1 (5 bases). This CDR3 has 13 residues. The germline V gene encodes CDR1 SQVTM and CDR2 ANQGSEA. Deletions cut 6 bases from V and 5 bases from J, with 16 bases between. The CDR3 DNA follows: TGCAGCGTCCGCAGGGTGAACGACGAGACCCAGTACTTC. Translation: CSVRRVNDETQYF. Supplemented by reference TRBV29-1 and TRBJ2-5, the full variable domain reads SAVISQKPSRDICQRGTSLTIQCQVDSQVTMMFWYRQQPGQSLTLIATANQGSEATYESGFVIDKFPISRPNLTFSTLTVSNMSPEDSSIYLCSVRRVNDETQYFGPGTRLLVL.

This clonotype has at least ten counts. The chain has TRBV21-1 and TRBJ1-1; no check of the table's D call, TRBD1, against the DNA was made. TRBV21-1 is labeled a pseudogene. CDR3 length: 17 residues. The CDR3 region is CASSKELGQSGGTEAFF. CDR3 coding DNA: TGTGCCAGCAGCAAAGAGTTGGGACAGTCCGGGGGCACTGAAGCTTTCTTT.